What follows is one T cell receptor beta chain and its context. This clone's antigen is unknown. No clone much larger than this one lies a single base away; base qualities are absent. The record originates from a study of technical replicates of blood from several donors (dated 2017 in TCRdb). V and J lose 4 bases and 7 bases, and a span of 10 bases separates them. The germline V gene specifies MRHNA as CDR1 and SNTAGT as CDR2. There are 13 amino acids in the CDR3, from cysteine to phenylalanine inclusive. CDR3 DNA only is kept here, 39 bases in frame from base 1. Library construction relied on the immunoSEQ multiplex PCR assay. This is the immuneACCESS table as TCRdb keeps it, with only in-frame sequences that have V and J called. A part of the clones is gone; compared with another copy, unresolved V genes explain less than half, and the rest is unexplained. The sample has over 70,000 clones on record, over 90% of them singletons. The ten largest make up roughly 0.35% of the sample.

This clonotype originated in a human donor in good health. The rearranged chain carries TRBV6-4 and TRBJ2-2, with a tentative D gene TRBD2 over 5 matching bases. The specimen sequenced was T cells isolated from PBMCs. The nucleotide sequence reads TGTGCCAGCAGTGCTCAACGGGACGGGGAGCTGTTTTTT. Translated, this gives CASSAQRDGELFF.